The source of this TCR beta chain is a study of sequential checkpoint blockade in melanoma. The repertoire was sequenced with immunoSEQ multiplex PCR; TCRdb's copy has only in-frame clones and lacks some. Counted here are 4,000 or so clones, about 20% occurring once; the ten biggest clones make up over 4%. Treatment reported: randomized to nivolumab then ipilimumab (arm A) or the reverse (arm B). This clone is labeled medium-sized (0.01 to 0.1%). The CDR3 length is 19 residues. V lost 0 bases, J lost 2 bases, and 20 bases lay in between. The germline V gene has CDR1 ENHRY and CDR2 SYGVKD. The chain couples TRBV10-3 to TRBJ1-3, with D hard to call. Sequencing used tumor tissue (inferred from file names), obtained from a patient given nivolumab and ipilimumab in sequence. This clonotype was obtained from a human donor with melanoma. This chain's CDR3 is CAISESTLRQAVTGNTIYF. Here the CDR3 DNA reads TGTGCCATCAGTGAGTCGACTCTACGTCAGGCGGTGACTGGAAACACCATATATTTT.